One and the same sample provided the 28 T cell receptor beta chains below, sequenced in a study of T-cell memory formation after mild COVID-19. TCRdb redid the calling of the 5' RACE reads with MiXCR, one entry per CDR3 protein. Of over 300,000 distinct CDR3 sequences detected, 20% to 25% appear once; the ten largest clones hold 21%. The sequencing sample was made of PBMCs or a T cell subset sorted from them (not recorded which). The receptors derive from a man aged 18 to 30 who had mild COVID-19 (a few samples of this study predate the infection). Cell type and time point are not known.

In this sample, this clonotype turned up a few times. CDR3 DNA: TGTGCCAGCACGCGTCAGCCCCAGCATTTT. This gives the protein CASTRQPQHF. V is TRBV6-2 or TRBV6-3 and J is TRBJ1-5; no definite D call. Trimming cost V 7 bases and J 6 bases, with 4 bases left between them. Germline CDR1 is MNHEY and CDR2 is SVGEGT. The CDR3 is 10 amino acids.

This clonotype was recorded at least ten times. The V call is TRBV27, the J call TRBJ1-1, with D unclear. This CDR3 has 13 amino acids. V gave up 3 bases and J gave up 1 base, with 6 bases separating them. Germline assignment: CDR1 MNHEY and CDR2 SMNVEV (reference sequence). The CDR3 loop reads CASSFAENTEAFF. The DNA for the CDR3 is TGTGCCAGCAGTTTTGCGGAGAACACTGAAGCTTTCTTT.

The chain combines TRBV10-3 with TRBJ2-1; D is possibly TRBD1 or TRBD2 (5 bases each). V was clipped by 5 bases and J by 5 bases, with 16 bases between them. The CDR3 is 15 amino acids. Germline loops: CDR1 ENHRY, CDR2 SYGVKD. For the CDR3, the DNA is TGTGCCATCAGTCGAAACTGGGGGACGGACAATGAGCAGTTCTTC. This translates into CAISRNWGTDNEQFF.

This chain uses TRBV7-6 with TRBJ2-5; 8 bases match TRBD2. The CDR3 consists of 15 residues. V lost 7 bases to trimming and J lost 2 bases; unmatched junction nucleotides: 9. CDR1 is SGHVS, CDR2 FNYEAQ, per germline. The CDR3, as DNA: TGTGCCAGCACCAACAGCGCGGGGGGACAAGAGACCCAGTACTTC. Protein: CASTNSAGGQETQYF.

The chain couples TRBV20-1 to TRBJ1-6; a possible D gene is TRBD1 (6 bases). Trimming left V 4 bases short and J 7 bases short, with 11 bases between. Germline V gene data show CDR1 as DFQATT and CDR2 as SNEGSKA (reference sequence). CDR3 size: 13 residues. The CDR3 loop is CSANRDPNSPLHF. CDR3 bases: TGCAGTGCTAACAGGGACCCAAATTCACCCCTCCACTTT.

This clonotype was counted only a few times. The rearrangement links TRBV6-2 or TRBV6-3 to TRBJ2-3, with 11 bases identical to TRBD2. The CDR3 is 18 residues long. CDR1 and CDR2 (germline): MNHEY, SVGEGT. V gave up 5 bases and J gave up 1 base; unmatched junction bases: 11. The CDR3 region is CASSNNLLAGERTDTQYF. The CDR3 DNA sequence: TGTGCCAGCAGTAACAACTTACTAGCGGGGGAGCGCACAGATACGCAGTATTTT.

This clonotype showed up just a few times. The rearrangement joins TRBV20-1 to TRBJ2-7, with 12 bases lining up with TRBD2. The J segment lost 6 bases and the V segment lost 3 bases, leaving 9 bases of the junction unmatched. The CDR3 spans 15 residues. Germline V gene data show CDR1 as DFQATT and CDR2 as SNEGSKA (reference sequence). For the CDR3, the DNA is TGCAGTGCTAGGGAAGGACTAGCGGGGTCACCCGAGCAGTACGTC. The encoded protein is CSAREGLAGSPEQYV.

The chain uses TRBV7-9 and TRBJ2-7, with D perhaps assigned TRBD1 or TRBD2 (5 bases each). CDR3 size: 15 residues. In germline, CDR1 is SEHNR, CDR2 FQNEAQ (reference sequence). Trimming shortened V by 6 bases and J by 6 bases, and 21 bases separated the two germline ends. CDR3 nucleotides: TGTGCCAGCAGAACCTTGACGGGGCGACTCTCCGAGCAGTACTTC. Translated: CASRTLTGRLSEQYF.

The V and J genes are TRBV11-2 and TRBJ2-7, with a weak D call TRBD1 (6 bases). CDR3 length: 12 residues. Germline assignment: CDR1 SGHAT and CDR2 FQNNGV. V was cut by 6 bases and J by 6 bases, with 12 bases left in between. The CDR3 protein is CASRTGTLEQYF. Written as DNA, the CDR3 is TGTGCCAGCAGGACGGGGACACTCGAGCAGTACTTC.

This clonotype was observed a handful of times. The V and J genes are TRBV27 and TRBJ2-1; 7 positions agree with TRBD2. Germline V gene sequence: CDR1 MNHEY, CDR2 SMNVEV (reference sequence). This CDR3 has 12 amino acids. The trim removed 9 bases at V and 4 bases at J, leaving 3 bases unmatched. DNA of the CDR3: TGTGCCAGTCGCGGGGGATACAATGAGCAGTTCTTC. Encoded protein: CASRGGYNEQFF.

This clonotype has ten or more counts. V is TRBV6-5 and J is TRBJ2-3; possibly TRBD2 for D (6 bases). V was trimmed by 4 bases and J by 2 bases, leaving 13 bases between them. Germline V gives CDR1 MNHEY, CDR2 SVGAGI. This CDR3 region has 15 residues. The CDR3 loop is CASSLGSGHTDTQYF. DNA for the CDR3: TGTGCCAGCAGTTTAGGGAGCGGGCACACAGATACGCAGTATTTT.

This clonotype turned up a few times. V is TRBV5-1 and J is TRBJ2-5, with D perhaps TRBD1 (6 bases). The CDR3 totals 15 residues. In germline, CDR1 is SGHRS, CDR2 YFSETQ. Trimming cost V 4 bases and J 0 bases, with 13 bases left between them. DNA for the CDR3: TGCGCCAGCAGCCCGGGGACACTGTACCAAGAGACCCAGTACTTC. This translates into CASSPGTLYQETQYF.

CDR3 nucleotide sequence: TGCAGTGCTAGCCTCCCATCGGGGGCCGAAAAACTGTTTTTT. Translating gives CSASLPSGAEKLFF. The chain recombines TRBV20-1 with TRBJ1-4; D may be TRBD1 (6 bases). V was trimmed by 3 bases and J by 8 bases, leaving 16 bases between them. The germline gives CDR1 DFQATT, CDR2 SNEGSKA (reference sequence). The CDR3 covers 14 residues.

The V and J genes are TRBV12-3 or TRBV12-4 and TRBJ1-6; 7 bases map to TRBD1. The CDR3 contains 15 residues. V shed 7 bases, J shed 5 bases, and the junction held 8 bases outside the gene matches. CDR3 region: CASKFTGVDNSPLHF. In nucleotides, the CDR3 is TGTGCCAGCAAGTTCACAGGGGTGGATAATTCACCCCTCCACTTT.

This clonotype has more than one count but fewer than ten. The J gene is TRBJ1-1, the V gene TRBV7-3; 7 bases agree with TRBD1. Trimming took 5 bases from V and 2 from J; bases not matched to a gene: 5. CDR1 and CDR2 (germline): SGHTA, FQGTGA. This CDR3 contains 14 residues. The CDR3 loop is CASSKGTANTEAFF. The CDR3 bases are TGTGCCAGCAGCAAGGGGACAGCAAACACTGAAGCTTTCTTT. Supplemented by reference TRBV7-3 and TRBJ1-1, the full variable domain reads GAGVSQTPSNKVTEKGKYVELRCDPISGHTALYWYRQSLGQGPEFLIYFQGTGAADDSGLPNDRFFAVRPEGSVSTLKIQRTERGDSAVYLCASSKGTANTEAFFGQGTRLTVV.

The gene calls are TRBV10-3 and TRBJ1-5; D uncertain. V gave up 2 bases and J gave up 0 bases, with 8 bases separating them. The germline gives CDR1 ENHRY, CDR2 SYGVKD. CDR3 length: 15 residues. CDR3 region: CAISEEVYSNQPQHF. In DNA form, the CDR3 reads TGTGCCATCAGTGAGGAGGTGTATAGCAATCAGCCCCAGCATTTT.

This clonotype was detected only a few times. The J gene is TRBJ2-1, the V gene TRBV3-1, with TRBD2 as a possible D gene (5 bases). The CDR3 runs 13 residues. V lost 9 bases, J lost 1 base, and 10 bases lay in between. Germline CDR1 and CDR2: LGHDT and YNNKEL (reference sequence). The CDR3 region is CASSTGSYNEQFF. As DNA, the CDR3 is TGTGCCAGTTCGACGGGGTCCTACAATGAGCAGTTCTTC.

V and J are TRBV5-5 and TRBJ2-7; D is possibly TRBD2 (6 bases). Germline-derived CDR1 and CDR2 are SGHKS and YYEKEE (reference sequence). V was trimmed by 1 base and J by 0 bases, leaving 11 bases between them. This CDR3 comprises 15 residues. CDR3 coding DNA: TGTGCCAGCAGCTTGCAGGGAGGAGGCTCCTACGAGCAGTACGTC. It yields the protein CASSLQGGGSYEQYV.

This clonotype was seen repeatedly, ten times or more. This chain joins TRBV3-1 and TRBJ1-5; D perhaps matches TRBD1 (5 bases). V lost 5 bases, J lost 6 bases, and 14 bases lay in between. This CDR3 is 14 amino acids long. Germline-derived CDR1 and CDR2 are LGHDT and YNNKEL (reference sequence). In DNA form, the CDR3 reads TGTGCCAGCAGCTCCTCGGGGGGGACTCAGCCCCAGCATTTT. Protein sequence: CASSSSGGTQPQHF.

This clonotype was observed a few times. CDR3 loop: CSAPTSGGYNEQFF. CDR3 bases: TGCAGTGCTCCGACTAGCGGGGGTTACAATGAGCAGTTCTTC. The genes are TRBV20-1 and TRBJ2-1, with 12 bases aligning to TRBD2. V lost 5 bases and J lost 4; bases outside the gene matches: 3. Germline-derived CDR1 and CDR2 are DFQATT and SNEGSKA (reference sequence). The CDR3 spans 14 residues.

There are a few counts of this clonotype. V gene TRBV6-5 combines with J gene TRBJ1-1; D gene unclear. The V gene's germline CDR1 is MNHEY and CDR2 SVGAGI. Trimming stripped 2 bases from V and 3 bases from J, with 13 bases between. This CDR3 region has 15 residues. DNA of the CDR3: TGTGCCAGCAGTTACCGGGAGAGGGTGGACACTGAAGCTTTCTTT. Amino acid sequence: CASSYRERVDTEAFF.

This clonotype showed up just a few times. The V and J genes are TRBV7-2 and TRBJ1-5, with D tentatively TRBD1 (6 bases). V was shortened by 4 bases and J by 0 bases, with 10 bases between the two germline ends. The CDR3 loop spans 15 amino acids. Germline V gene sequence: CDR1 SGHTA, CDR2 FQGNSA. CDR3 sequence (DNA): TGTGCCAGCAGCTGGACAGTGTCTAGCAATCAGCCCCAGCATTTT. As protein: CASSWTVSSNQPQHF.

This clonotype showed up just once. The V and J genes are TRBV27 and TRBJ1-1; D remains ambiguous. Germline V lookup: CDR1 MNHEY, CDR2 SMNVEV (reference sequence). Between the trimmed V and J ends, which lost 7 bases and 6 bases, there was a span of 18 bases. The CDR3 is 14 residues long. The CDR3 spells CASTREARGSEAFF. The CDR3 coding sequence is TGTGCCAGCACCCGAGAGGCTCGAGGGTCTGAAGCTTTCTTT.

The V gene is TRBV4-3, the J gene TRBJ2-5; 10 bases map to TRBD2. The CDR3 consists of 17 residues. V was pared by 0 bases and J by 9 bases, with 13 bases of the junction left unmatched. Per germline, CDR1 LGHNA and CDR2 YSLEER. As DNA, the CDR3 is TGCGCCAGCAGCCAAGATAGGGCTAGCGGGGGACAAGGGCCCCAGTACTTC. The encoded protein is CASSQDRASGGQGPQYF.

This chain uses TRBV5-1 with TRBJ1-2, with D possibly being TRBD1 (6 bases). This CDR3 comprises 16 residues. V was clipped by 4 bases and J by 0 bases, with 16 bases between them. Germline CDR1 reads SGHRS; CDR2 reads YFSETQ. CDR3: CASSDRRDKANYGYTF. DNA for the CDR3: TGCGCCAGCAGCGACCGCCGGGACAAAGCTAACTATGGCTACACCTTC.

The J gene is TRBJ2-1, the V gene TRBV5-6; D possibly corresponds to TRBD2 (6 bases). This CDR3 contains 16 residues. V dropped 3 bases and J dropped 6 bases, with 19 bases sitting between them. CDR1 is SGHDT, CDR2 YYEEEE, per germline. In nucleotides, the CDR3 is TGTGCCAGCAGCTCCGACGGGAACGGGAGAACCAATGAGCAGTTCTTC. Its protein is CASSSDGNGRTNEQFF.

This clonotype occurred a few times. CDR3: CASSSPGEQYV. The CDR3 DNA sequence: TGTGCCAGCAGCTCTCCGGGCGAGCAGTACGTC. The chain is built from TRBV7-9 and TRBJ2-7; unclear D gene. CDR1 is SEHNR, CDR2 FQNEAQ, per germline (reference sequence). The CDR3 loop spans 11 amino acids. With 4 bases removed from V and 6 bases from J, the gap between germline ends came to 7 bases.

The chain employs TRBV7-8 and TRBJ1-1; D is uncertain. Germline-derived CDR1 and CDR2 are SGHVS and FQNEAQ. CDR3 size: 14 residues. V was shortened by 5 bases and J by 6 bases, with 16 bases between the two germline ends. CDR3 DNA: TGTGCCAGCAGCCCAGTGTCTAGGGTCGCTGAAGCTTTCTTT. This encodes CASSPVSRVAEAFF.